This TCR beta chain came from a study of vaccination and CD4 T cells after COVID-19. Study-level information: Cellular stimulation was performed using overlapping spike peptides derived from SARS-CoV-2, HCoV-NL63, HCoV-OC43 and HCoV-229E. Study-level points and caveats: When vaccine-specific clones from convalescent patients were examined, 304 of 307 were spike mono-reactive.

The time point is: late sampling 161 to 241 days after vaccination in three convalescent patients. Treatment given: approximately nine-day PBMC culture with coronavirus spike peptide pools or control peptides (ViraFEST assay). Alongside roughly 10 IU/ml IL-2 and about 10 ug/ml peptide pools, PBMCs were cultured at some 2.1 million per well. Germline V gives CDR1 DFQATT, CDR2 SNEGSKA (reference sequence). The V and J ends lost 0 bases and 3 bases respectively, with 7 bases between them. The CDR3 has 13 amino acids. Worth noting for this clonotype: The antigen remains undetermined.

Sequenced with the Oncomine TCR Beta short-read assay was DNA taken from cultured CD4+ T cells. TCRdb ran MiXCR on the PCR reads and lists one entry per CDR3 protein. The table lists approximately 23,000 distinct CDR3 sequences, around 41% of them singletons. The TCR comes from a human donor who had recovered from COVID-19. The chain links TRBV20-1 to TRBJ2-3; D ambiguous. Sequenced here: CD4+ T cells from blood, cultured in vitro, sampled about 7 months after SARS-CoV-2 vaccination. The CDR3 region is CSARDGLTDTQYF. CDR3 nucleotides: TGCAGTGCTAGAGATGGGTTAACAGATACGCAGTATTTT.